This section outlines one TCR beta chain sequence together with its context. What it recognizes is unknown. At one of its ends the junction is not consistent with the germline gene, which may arise from a read error. Profiling of TCR beta VDJ combinations and CDR3 sequences used genomic DNA as template. TCRdb re-derived calls from the reads in MiXCR, one entry per CDR3 protein. The sample includes just over 400,000 distinct CDR3 sequences, 55% to 75% of them seen just once. This entry belongs to a study of CD8+CD57+ T cells in acquired aplastic anemia. The overall study: CD4+ and CD8+ cells, once sorted, gave DNA averaging around 3.4 ug. The study obtained about 10.8 million reads on average for CD4+ cells from healthy donors. The study, taken as a whole, reports: Between patients and controls, CD8+ Simpson's diversity did not vary significantly.

Germline-derived CDR1 and CDR2 are SGDLS and YYNGEE. The CDR3 contains 13 residues. The source is a human donor in good health, serving as a control. Sequenced input: sorted CD4+, CD8+, or CD8+CD57+ T cells (not recorded which) from PBMCs. J is TRBJ1-6 and V is TRBV9; D ambiguous. The J call may be in error: the DNA end matches TRBJ2-3 better. The chain's CDR3 is CASSLVSTYTQYF. The CDR3 DNA reads TGTGCCAGCAGCCTTGTCAGCACATATACGCAGTATTTT.